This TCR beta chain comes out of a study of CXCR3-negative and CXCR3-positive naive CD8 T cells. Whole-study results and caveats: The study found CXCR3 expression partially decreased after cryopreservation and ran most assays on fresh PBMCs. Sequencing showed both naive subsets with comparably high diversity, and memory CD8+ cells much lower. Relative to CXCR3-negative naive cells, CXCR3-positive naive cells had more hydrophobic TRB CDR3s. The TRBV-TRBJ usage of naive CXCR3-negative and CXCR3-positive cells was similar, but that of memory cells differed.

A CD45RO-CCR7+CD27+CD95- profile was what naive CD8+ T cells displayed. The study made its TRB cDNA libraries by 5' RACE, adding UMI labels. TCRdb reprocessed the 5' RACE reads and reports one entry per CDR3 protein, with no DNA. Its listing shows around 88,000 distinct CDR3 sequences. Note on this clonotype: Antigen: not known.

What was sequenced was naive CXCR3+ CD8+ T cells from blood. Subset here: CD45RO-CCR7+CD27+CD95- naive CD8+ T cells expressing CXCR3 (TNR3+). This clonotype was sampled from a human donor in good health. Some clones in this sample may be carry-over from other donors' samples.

This chain's CDR3 is CASSFSGGDAIKFF. The chain carries TRBV7-3 and TRBJ2-1; lacking DNA, the TRBD2 call made by TCRdb goes unchecked. The CDR3 is 14 amino acids. Germline assignment: CDR1 SGHTA and CDR2 FQGTGA.